A selection of T cell receptor beta chains follows, all from one sample in a study of T cell responses to AZD1222 COVID-19 vaccine. Here immunoSEQ multiplex PCR was the method, and the copy in TCRdb shows in-frame clones only, minus some. The repertoire has 100,000 or so clones, around 96% of them found once; the top ten carry roughly 2.2%. The sample here was peripheral blood, taken on day 0 of AZD1222 vaccination. The receptors stem from an adult in good health. The CDR3 runs from the conserved cysteine through the conserved F or W. A D gene is named only where the DNA matches it firmly. Size values are once, few and many counts, or a class for expanded clones, and some rows have none.

CDR3nt: TGTGCCAGCAGTTTTAGTCGGACAGGGTGGACAGATACGCAGTATTTT
CDR3aa: CASSFSRTGWTDTQYF
v_gene: TRBV27
d_gene: TRBD1
abundance: -
j_gene: TRBJ2-3

CDR3nt: TGTGCCAGCAGTCCTGGACAGGGGGTCGTTGGAAACACCATATATTTT
CDR3aa: CASSPGQGVVGNTIYF
v_gene: TRBV2
d_gene: TRBD1
abundance: once
j_gene: TRBJ1-3

CDR3nt: TGTGCCAGCTCACGAATTACAGGGTGTGATGGCTACACCTTC
CDR3aa: CASSRITGCDGYTF
v_gene: TRBV18
d_gene: -
abundance: -
j_gene: TRBJ1-2

CDR3nt: TGTGCCATCCGGGGGGAGGTCAACTACGAGCAGTACTTC
CDR3aa: CAIRGEVNYEQYF
v_gene: TRBV10-3
d_gene: TRBD2
abundance: -
j_gene: TRBJ2-7

CDR3nt: TGTGCCAGCAGCCATGGAGGACAGGGTAACACCATATATTTT
CDR3aa: CASSHGGQGNTIYF
v_gene: TRBV3-1/TRBV3-2
d_gene: TRBD1
abundance: -
j_gene: TRBJ1-3

CDR3nt: TGTGCCACCAGCGAACTGGGACAGATGAACACTGAAGCTTTCTTT
CDR3aa: CATSELGQMNTEAFF
v_gene: TRBV15
d_gene: TRBD1
abundance: -
j_gene: TRBJ1-1

CDR3nt: TGTGCCAGCTCACCGGGACAAGCCCGTAGCACTGAAGCTTTCTTT
CDR3aa: CASSPGQARSTEAFF
v_gene: TRBV18
d_gene: -
abundance: -
j_gene: TRBJ1-1

CDR3nt: TGTGCCAGCAGCTCCCTTTGGAGGTCAAGCAATCAGCCCCAGCATTTT
CDR3aa: CASSSLWRSSNQPQHF
v_gene: TRBV27
d_gene: -
abundance: -
j_gene: TRBJ1-5

CDR3nt: TGTGCCAGCAGTGAAGTGTCGGGGATTGAAGCTTTCTTT
CDR3aa: CASSEVSGIEAFF
v_gene: TRBV6-1
d_gene: -
abundance: -
j_gene: TRBJ1-1

CDR3nt: TGTGCCAGCAGTGATCGACTGACCCTTACTACGGGTGGCTACACCTTC
CDR3aa: CASSDRLTLTTGGYTF
v_gene: TRBV6-1
d_gene: -
abundance: -
j_gene: TRBJ1-2

CDR3nt: TGCGCCAGCAGCTTGGTTTCCTTCTCTGGGGCCAACGTCCTGACTTTC
CDR3aa: CASSLVSFSGANVLTF
v_gene: TRBV5-1
d_gene: -
abundance: -
j_gene: TRBJ2-6

CDR3nt: TGTGCCAGCAGTTTCGACAGGGTAAACTATGGCTACACCTTC
CDR3aa: CASSFDRVNYGYTF
v_gene: TRBV27
d_gene: TRBD1
abundance: -
j_gene: TRBJ1-2

CDR3nt: TGTGCCAGCAGTTTTGACGGACAGAGGCCCCAGCATTTT
CDR3aa: CASSFDGQRPQHF
v_gene: TRBV28
d_gene: -
abundance: -
j_gene: TRBJ1-5

CDR3nt: TGCACCAGCAGCCCCCGACTAGCGGCCAACAATGAGCAGTTCTTC
CDR3aa: CTSSPRLAANNEQFF
v_gene: TRBV1
d_gene: -
abundance: -
j_gene: TRBJ2-1

CDR3nt: TGTGCCAGCAGCGTCCGCGGGCTTCGCACAGATACGCAGTATTTT
CDR3aa: CASSVRGLRTDTQYF
v_gene: TRBV7-9
d_gene: -
abundance: once
j_gene: TRBJ2-3

CDR3nt: TGTGCCAGCAGCAGTCCAAATAGACACCGGACGGAAGGCTACACCTTC
CDR3aa: CASSSPNRHRTEGYTF
v_gene: TRBV7-8
d_gene: -
abundance: -
j_gene: TRBJ1-2

CDR3nt: TGTGCCAGCAGCTTACACTACGAGCAGTACTTC
CDR3aa: CASSLHYEQYF
v_gene: TRBV11-2
d_gene: -
abundance: -
j_gene: TRBJ2-7

CDR3nt: TGTGCCAGCAGCCCGGAATCAGGGGTGTACACCTTC
CDR3aa: CASSPESGVYTF
v_gene: TRBV5-4
d_gene: -
abundance: -
j_gene: TRBJ1-2

CDR3nt: TGTGCCAGCAGTTCCCGTACGACAGGCTATCAGCCCCAGCATTTT
CDR3aa: CASSSRTTGYQPQHF
v_gene: TRBV28
d_gene: -
abundance: -
j_gene: TRBJ1-5

CDR3nt: TGCGCCAGCAGTGAGGGGAACGTGGATCAGCCCCAGCATTTT
CDR3aa: CASSEGNVDQPQHF
v_gene: TRBV10-1
d_gene: -
abundance: -
j_gene: TRBJ1-5

CDR3nt: TGTGCCAGCAGCCCCAGAATCGGTGCTTCTGGAAACACCATATATTTT
CDR3aa: CASSPRIGASGNTIYF
v_gene: TRBV7-2
d_gene: -
abundance: -
j_gene: TRBJ1-3

CDR3nt: TGCAGCGTTGAATTTTCCATGTCGCAAGGAGCGTTT
CDR3aa: CSVEFSMSQGAF
v_gene: TRBV29-1
d_gene: -
abundance: -
j_gene: TRBJ1-1

CDR3nt: TGTGCCAGCAGTTCTGGGACACTGCCCCAGCATTTT
CDR3aa: CASSSGTLPQHF
v_gene: TRBV28
d_gene: -
abundance: once
j_gene: TRBJ1-5

CDR3nt: TGTGCCAGCAGCTTGGAGCGACAGCCCTATGGCTACACCTTC
CDR3aa: CASSLERQPYGYTF
v_gene: TRBV5-6
d_gene: -
abundance: -
j_gene: TRBJ1-2

CDR3nt: TGTGCCAGCAGGGATACAGGGGGGAATGGAAACACCATATATTTT
CDR3aa: CASRDTGGNGNTIYF
v_gene: TRBV2
d_gene: TRBD1
abundance: -
j_gene: TRBJ1-3

CDR3nt: TGTGCCAGCAGAGCCCCCGGGACGGGCGGGTACGAGCAGTACTTC
CDR3aa: CASRAPGTGGYEQYF
v_gene: TRBV28
d_gene: -
abundance: -
j_gene: TRBJ2-7

CDR3nt: TGTGCCAGCTCCCTCTCCTACGAGCAGTACTTC
CDR3aa: CASSLSYEQYF
v_gene: TRBV7-2
d_gene: -
abundance: -
j_gene: TRBJ2-7

CDR3nt: TGTGCCAGCAGCTTAGGGACGGTTGTCTCCTACGAGCAGTACTTC
CDR3aa: CASSLGTVVSYEQYF
v_gene: TRBV7-2
d_gene: -
abundance: few
j_gene: TRBJ2-7

CDR3nt: TGTGCCAGCAAACCTTACGGCTACGAGCAGTACTTC
CDR3aa: CASKPYGYEQYF
v_gene: TRBV2
d_gene: -
abundance: -
j_gene: TRBJ2-7

CDR3nt: TGTGCCAGTAGTCCCCGGGCCCGGGAGGATGGAAACACCATATATTTT
CDR3aa: CASSPRAREDGNTIYF
v_gene: TRBV19
d_gene: -
abundance: -
j_gene: TRBJ1-3

CDR3nt: TGTGCCAGTAGAGAGGGGTCCGAGCAGTACTTC
CDR3aa: CASREGSEQYF
v_gene: TRBV19
d_gene: -
abundance: -
j_gene: TRBJ2-7

CDR3nt: TGTGCCAGCAGCCGCAGGGGTGGGAGCAATCAGCCCCAGCATTTT
CDR3aa: CASSRRGGSNQPQHF
v_gene: TRBV6-2/TRBV6-3
d_gene: -
abundance: -
j_gene: TRBJ1-5

CDR3nt: TGTGCCAGTAGTATAGTTCAAACCCCGAACACTGAAGCTTTCTTT
CDR3aa: CASSIVQTPNTEAFF
v_gene: TRBV19
d_gene: -
abundance: -
j_gene: TRBJ1-1

CDR3nt: TGTGCCAGCAGTTACGCTCTGGACAGACTGAACACCGGGGAGCTGTTTTTT
CDR3aa: CASSYALDRLNTGELFF
v_gene: TRBV6-2/TRBV6-3
d_gene: -
abundance: -
j_gene: TRBJ2-2

CDR3nt: TGCGCCAGCAACTCTGAAGGGGGGGAGCAGTACTTC
CDR3aa: CASNSEGGEQYF
v_gene: TRBV4-1
d_gene: -
abundance: -
j_gene: TRBJ2-7

CDR3nt: TGTGCCAGCAGTACCGGGACAGAGGTCGATGGCTACACCTTC
CDR3aa: CASSTGTEVDGYTF
v_gene: TRBV28
d_gene: TRBD1
abundance: -
j_gene: TRBJ1-2